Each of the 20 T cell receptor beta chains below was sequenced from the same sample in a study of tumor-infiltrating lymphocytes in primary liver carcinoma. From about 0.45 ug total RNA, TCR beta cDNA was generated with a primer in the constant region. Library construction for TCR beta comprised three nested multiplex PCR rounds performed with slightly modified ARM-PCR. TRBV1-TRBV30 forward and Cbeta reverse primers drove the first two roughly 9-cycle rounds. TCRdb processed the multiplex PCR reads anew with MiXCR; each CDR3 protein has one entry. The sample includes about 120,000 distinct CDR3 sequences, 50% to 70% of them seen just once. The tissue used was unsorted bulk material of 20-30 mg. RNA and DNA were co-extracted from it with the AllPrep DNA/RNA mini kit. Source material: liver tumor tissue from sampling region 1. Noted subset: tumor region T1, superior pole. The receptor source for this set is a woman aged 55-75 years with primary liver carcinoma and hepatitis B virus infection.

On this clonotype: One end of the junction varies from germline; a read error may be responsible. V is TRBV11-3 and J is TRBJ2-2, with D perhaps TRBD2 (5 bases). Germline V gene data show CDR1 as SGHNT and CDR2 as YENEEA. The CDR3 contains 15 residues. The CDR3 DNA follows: TGTGCTAGCAGCTTTCACAGAGAGGGAACCGGGGAGCTGTTTTTT. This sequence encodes CASSFHREGTGELFF.

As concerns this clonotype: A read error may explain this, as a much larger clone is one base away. Here the CDR3 DNA reads TGTGCCAGCAGCCTTCGGCTCGGGACTTTTACTATCGGGGAGCTGTTTTTT. It specifies CASSLRLGTFTIGELFF. This rearrangement joins TRBV14 to TRBJ2-2, with D perhaps matching TRBD2 (6 bases). The ends were cut back, 4 bases at V and 7 bases at J, with 22 bases in the middle. The CDR3 is 17 amino acids. Germline-derived CDR1 and CDR2 are SGHDN and FVKESK. The variable domain in full, completed from reference TRBV14 and TRBJ2-2, reads EAGVTQFPSHSVIEKGQTVTLRCDPISGHDNLYWYRRVMGKEIKFLLHFVKESKQDESGMPNNRFLAERTGGTYSTLKVQPAELEDSGVYFCASSLRLGTFTIGELFFGEGSRLTVL.

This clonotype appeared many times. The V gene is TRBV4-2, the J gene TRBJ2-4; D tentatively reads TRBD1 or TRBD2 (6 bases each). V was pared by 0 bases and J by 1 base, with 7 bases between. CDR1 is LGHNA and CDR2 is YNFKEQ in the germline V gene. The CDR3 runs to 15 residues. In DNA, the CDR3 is TGTGCCAGCAGCCAAGAAGGGGGGGCCAAAAACATTCAGTACTTC. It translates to CASSQEGGAKNIQYF.

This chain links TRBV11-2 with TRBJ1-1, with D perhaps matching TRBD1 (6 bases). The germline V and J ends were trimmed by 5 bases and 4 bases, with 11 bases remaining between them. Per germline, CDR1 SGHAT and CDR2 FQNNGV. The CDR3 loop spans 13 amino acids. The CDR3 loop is CASSLGTCTEAFF. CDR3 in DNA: TGTGCCAGCAGCCTAGGGACATGCACTGAAGCTTTCTTT.

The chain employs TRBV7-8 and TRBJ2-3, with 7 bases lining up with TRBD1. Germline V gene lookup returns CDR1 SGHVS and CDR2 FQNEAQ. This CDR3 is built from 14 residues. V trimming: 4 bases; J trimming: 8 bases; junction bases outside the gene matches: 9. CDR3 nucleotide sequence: TGTGCCAGCAGCTACGACAGGGTAGCAGTTACGCAGTATTTT. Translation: CASSYDRVAVTQYF.

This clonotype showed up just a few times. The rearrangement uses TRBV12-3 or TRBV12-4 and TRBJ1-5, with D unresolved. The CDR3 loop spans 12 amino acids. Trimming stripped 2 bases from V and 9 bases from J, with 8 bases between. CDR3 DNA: TGTGCCAGCAGTTTATCCGTCTCGCCCCAGCATTTT. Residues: CASSLSVSPQHF.

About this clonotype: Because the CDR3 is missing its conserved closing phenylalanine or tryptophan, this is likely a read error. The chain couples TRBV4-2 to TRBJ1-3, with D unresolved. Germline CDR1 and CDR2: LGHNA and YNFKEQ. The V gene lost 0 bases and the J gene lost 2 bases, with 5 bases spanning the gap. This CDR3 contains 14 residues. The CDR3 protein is CASSQEETGNTIYS. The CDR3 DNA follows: TGTGCCAGCAGCCAAGAGGAGACTGGAAACACCATATATTCT.

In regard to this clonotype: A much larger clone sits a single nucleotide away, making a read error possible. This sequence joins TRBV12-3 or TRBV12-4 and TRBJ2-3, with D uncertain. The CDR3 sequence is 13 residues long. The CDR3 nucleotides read TGTGCCAGCAGTTTAGTTGGCACAGATACGCAGTTTTTT. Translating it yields CASSLVGTDTQFF.

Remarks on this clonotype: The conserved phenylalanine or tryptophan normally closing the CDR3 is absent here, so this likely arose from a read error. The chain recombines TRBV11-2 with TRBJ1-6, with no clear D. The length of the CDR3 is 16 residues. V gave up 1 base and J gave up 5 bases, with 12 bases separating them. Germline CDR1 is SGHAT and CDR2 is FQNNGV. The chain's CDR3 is CASSLVRGSNNSPLHL. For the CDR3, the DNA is TGTGCCAGCAGCTTAGTTCGCGGGAGTAATAATTCACCCCTCCACCTT.

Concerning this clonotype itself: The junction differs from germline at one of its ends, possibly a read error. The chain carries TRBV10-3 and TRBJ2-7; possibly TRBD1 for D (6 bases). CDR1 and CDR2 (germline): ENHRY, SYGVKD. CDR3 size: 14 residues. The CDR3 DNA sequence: TGTGTCATCAGGCCAAAAGAGGGGGCCTACGAGCAGTACTTC. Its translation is CVIRPKEGAYEQYF.

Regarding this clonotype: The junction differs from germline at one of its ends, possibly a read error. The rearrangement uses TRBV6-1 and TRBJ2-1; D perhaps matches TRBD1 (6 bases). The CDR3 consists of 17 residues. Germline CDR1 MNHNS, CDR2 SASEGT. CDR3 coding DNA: TGTGCCAGTAGTGAAGAATCCAGGGGCGATCTTCAAAATGAGCGGTTCTTC. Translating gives CASSEESRGDLQNERFF.

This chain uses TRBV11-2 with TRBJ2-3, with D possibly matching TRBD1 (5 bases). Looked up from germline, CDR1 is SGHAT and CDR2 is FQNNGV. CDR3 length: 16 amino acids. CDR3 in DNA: TGTACCGGCAGCTTAGATGCTGGGGCCATCACAGATACGCAGTATTTT. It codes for CTGSLDAGAITDTQYF.

The CDR3 DNA is TGTGCCAGCATCGTCGGACAGGTGAACACTGAAGCTTTCTTT. Translation: CASIVGQVNTEAFF. The chain links TRBV12-3 or TRBV12-4 to TRBJ1-1, with TRBD1 identical over 7 bases. The CDR3 extends over 14 amino acids. The J segment lost 0 bases and the V segment lost 7 bases, leaving 5 bases of the junction unmatched.

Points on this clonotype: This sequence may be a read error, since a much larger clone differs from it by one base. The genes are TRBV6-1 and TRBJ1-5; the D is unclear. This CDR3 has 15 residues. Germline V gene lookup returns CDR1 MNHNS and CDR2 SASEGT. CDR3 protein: CASSVMALGNRPQHF. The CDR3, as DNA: TGTGCCAGCAGTGTGATGGCCCTAGGGAATCGGCCCCAGCATTTT.

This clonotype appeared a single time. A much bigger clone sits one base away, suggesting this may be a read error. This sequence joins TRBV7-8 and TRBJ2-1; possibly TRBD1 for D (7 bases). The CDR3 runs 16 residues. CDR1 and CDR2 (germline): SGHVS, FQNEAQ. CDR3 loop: CASSLSGGTAYNGQFF. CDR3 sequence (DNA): TGTGCCAGCAGCTTATCTGGGGGGACAGCTTACAATGGGCAGTTCTTC.

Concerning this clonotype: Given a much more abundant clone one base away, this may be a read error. CDR3 amino acids: CASSAGDSYNEQFF. CDR3 sequence (DNA): TGTGCCAGCAGTGCGGGAGACTCCTACAATGAGCAGTTCTTC. The chain joins TRBV6-1 to TRBJ2-1, with TRBD2 as a possible D gene (6 bases). V dropped 4 bases and J dropped 0 bases, with 7 bases sitting between them. The length of the CDR3 is 14 residues. Looked up from germline, CDR1 is MNHNS and CDR2 is SASEGT.

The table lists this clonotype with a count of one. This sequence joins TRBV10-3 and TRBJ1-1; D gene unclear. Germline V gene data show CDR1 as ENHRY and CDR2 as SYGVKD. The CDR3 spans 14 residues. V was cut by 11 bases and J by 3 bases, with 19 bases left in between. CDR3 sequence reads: CAVRYSATDTEAFF. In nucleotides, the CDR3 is TGTGCCGTTCGATATTCAGCCACAGACACTGAAGCTTTCTTT.

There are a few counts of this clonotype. The CDR3 nucleotides are TGCGCCAGCAGTGGGCACTCCTACGAGCAGTACTTC. This translates into CASSGHSYEQYF. V gene TRBV5-1 combines with J gene TRBJ2-7, with D uncertain. CDR3 length: 12 residues. In germline, CDR1 is SGHRS, CDR2 YFSETQ. V lost 5 bases and J lost 0, with 6 bases in between.

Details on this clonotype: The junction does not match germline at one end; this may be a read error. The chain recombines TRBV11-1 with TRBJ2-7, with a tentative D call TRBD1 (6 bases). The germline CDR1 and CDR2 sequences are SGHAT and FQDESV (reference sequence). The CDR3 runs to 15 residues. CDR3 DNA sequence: TGTGCCAGCAGCCTTGGACAGTCCTTAACCTACGAGCATTACTTC. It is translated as CASSLGQSLTYEHYF.

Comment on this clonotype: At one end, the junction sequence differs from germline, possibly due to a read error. The CDR3 sequence: CASSQVRRDSPLNF. In nucleotides, the CDR3 is TGCGCCAGCAGCCAAGTGCGGAGGGATTCACCCCTCAACTTT. This chain uses TRBV4-1 with TRBJ1-6; no definite D call. Germline CDR1 MGHRA, CDR2 YSYEKL. The CDR3 has 14 residues.